This is a list of T cell receptor beta chains from one sample in a study of identifying expanded T cells in peripheral blood. Profiled with immunoSEQ multiplex PCR; TCRdb holds only in-frame clones, not every one. The repertoire has tens of thousands of clones, around 87% of them found once; the top ten carry approximately 4.7%. Sequencing was carried out using blood. The origin of the receptors is a person between 18 and 75 years old in good health. Both conserved end residues are part of each CDR3. The D gene is left open where the match is weak. Size is omitted from some rows. Given values are once, few, many or a class for expanded clones.

v_gene: TRBV5-6; abundance: NA; j_gene: TRBJ2-7; d_gene: NA; CDR3aa: CASSLPSGGGLYEQYF; CDR3nt: TGTGCCAGCAGCTTACCTTCGGGTGGGGGACTCTACGAGCAGTACTTC
v_gene: TRBV18; abundance: NA; j_gene: TRBJ1-1; d_gene: NA; CDR3aa: CASSTGRNTEAFF; CDR3nt: TGTGCCAGCTCAACCGGACGGAACACTGAAGCTTTCTTT
v_gene: TRBV2; abundance: once; j_gene: TRBJ2-7; d_gene: NA; CDR3aa: CASSEAQVGGYF; CDR3nt: TGTGCCAGCAGTGAAGCACAGGTGGGGGGTTACTTC
v_gene: TRBV11-1; abundance: NA; j_gene: TRBJ2-7; d_gene: NA; CDR3aa: CASSLFTGLSSYEQYF; CDR3nt: TGTGCCAGCAGCTTATTCACAGGGCTGAGCTCCTACGAGCAGTACTTC
v_gene: TRBV10-1; abundance: NA; j_gene: TRBJ2-2; d_gene: TRBD2; CDR3aa: CASSENIAGVELFF; CDR3nt: TGCGCCAGCAGTGAGAATATAGCGGGAGTGGAGCTGTTTTTT
v_gene: TRBV4-2; abundance: few; j_gene: TRBJ1-2; d_gene: TRBD1; CDR3aa: CASSQVMRTGGNGYTF; CDR3nt: TGTGCCAGCAGCCAAGTGATGCGGACAGGGGGCAATGGCTACACCTTC
v_gene: TRBV5-4; abundance: NA; j_gene: TRBJ2-3; d_gene: TRBD2; CDR3aa: CASRLATTDTQYF; CDR3nt: TGTGCCAGCAGACTAGCGACCACAGATACGCAGTATTTT
v_gene: TRBV5-1; abundance: NA; j_gene: TRBJ1-1; d_gene: TRBD1; CDR3aa: CASRPGGRVDTEAFF; CDR3nt: TGCGCCAGCAGGCCAGGGGGCCGGGTAGACACTGAAGCTTTCTTT
v_gene: TRBV5-3; abundance: few; j_gene: TRBJ2-5; d_gene: NA; CDR3aa: CARSLAHDGETQYF; CDR3nt: TGTGCCAGAAGCTTGGCGCACGACGGAGAGACCCAGTACTTC
v_gene: TRBV6-5; abundance: NA; j_gene: TRBJ2-1; d_gene: NA; CDR3aa: CASSYRVFDEQFF; CDR3nt: TGTGCCAGCAGTTACAGGGTTTTCGATGAGCAGTTCTTC
v_gene: TRBV30; abundance: NA; j_gene: TRBJ2-1; d_gene: TRBD2; CDR3aa: CAWLAGYNEQFF; CDR3nt: TGTGCCTGGCTAGCGGGTTACAATGAGCAGTTCTTC
v_gene: TRBV19; abundance: NA; j_gene: TRBJ1-5; d_gene: NA; CDR3aa: CASSLQNGQPQHF; CDR3nt: TGTGCCAGTAGTCTCCAGAACGGGCAGCCCCAGCATTTT
v_gene: TRBV30; abundance: NA; j_gene: TRBJ2-6; d_gene: NA; CDR3aa: CAWAPTGASGANVLTF; CDR3nt: TGTGCCTGGGCCCCGACGGGGGCCTCTGGGGCCAACGTCCTGACTTTC
v_gene: TRBV5-1; abundance: NA; j_gene: TRBJ1-5; d_gene: NA; CDR3aa: CASSLQGYGNQPQHF; CDR3nt: TGCGCCAGCAGTTTACAGGGTTATGGCAATCAGCCCCAGCATTTT
v_gene: TRBV4-3; abundance: once; j_gene: TRBJ2-4; d_gene: NA; CDR3aa: CASSQGGPGTENIQYF; CDR3nt: TGCGCCAGCAGCCAAGGGGGCCCCGGGACCGAAAACATTCAGTACTTC
v_gene: TRBV5-1; abundance: NA; j_gene: TRBJ2-7; d_gene: TRBD2; CDR3aa: CASSPGLAGGLTYEQYF; CDR3nt: TGCGCCAGCAGCCCAGGACTAGCGGGGGGTCTCACCTACGAGCAGTACTTC
v_gene: TRBV14; abundance: NA; j_gene: TRBJ2-5; d_gene: TRBD1; CDR3aa: CASSRRTGGIETQYF; CDR3nt: TGTGCCAGCAGCCGACGGACAGGGGGCATAGAGACCCAGTACTTC
v_gene: TRBV4-3; abundance: NA; j_gene: TRBJ1-2; d_gene: NA; CDR3aa: CASSQAGGARTDYGYTF; CDR3nt: TGCGCCAGCAGCCAAGCGGGGGGGGCAAGGACCGACTATGGCTACACCTTC
v_gene: TRBV7-2; abundance: NA; j_gene: TRBJ1-5; d_gene: TRBD1; CDR3aa: CASSLTGSLYSNQPQHF; CDR3nt: TGTGCCAGCAGCCTGACAGGGTCCCTCTATAGCAATCAGCCCCAGCATTTT
v_gene: TRBV19; abundance: NA; j_gene: TRBJ1-1; d_gene: TRBD1; CDR3aa: CASSIFLKGASNTEAFF; CDR3nt: TGTGCCAGTAGTATATTTCTGAAGGGGGCCTCGAACACTGAAGCTTTCTTT